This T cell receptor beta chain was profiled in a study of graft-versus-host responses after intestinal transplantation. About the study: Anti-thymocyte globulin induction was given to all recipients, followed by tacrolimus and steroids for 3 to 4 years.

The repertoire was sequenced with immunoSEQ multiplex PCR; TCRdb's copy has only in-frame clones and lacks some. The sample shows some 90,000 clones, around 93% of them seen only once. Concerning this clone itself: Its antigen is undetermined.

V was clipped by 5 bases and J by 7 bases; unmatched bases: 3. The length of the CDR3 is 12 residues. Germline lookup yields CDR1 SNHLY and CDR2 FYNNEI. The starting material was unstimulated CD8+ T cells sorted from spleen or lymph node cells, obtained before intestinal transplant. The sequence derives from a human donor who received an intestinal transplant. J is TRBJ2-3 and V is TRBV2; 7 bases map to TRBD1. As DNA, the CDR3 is TGTGCCAGCAGTCCAGGGGGTCATACGCAGTATTTT. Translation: CASSPGGHTQYF.